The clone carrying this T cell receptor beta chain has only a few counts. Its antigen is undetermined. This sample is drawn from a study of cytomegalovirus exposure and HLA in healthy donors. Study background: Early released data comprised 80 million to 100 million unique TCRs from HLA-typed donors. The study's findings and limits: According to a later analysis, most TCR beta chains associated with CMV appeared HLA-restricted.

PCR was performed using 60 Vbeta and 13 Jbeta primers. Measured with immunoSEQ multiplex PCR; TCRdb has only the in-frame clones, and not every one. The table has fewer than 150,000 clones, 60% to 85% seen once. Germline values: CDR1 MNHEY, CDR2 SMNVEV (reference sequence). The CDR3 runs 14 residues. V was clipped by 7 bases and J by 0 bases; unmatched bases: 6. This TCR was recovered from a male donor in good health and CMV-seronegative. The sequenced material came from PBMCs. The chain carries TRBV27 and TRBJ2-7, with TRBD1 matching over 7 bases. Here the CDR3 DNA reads TGTGCCAGCACCTGGGACAGCAGCTCCTACGAGCAGTACTTC. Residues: CASTWDSSSYEQYF.